A selection of T cell receptor beta chains follows, all from one sample in a study of T cells in Graves' hyperthyroidism and ophthalmopathy. Each CDR3 protein gets one entry after TCRdb re-called the multiplex PCR reads with MiXCR. Here the sample spans roughly 700,000 distinct CDR3 sequences, approximately 36% being singletons. Sequencing used blood. These receptors were taken from a woman aged 35 to 49 with Graves' hyperthyroidism. Both conserved end residues are part of each CDR3. The D gene is left open where the match is weak. A row's size may be missing; if present it is once, few, many or a size class.

>NA|NA|TRBV20-1|TRBJ1-1
CSAMGGVGNTEAFF
TGCAGTGCTATGGGGGGGGTAGGGAACACTGAAGCTTTCTTT
>NA|NA|TRBV6-5|TRBJ1-2
CASSSQAGEGYIF
TGTGCCAGCAGTTCACAGGCCGGGGAAGGCTACATCTTC
>few|TRBD2|TRBV28|TRBJ2-7
CASSLRSGLASYEQYF
TGTGCCAGCAGTTTGCGATCGGGACTAGCGTCCTACGAGCAGTACTTC
>many|NA|TRBV7-9|TRBJ1-1
CASSLEVETNEAFF
TGTGCCAGCAGCTTAGAGGTAGAAACGAATGAAGCTTTCTTT
>NA|NA|TRBV27|TRBJ1-2
CASSLRGDSYTF
TGTGCCAGCAGTTTACGGGGAGACAGCTACACCTTC
>NA|TRBD1|TRBV29-1|TRBJ2-3
CSAGTGSTDTQYF
TGCAGCGCTGGGACAGGGAGCACAGATACGCAGTATTTT
>NA|NA|TRBV20-1|TRBJ1-1
CSAPNDRSHNEAFF
TGCAGTGCTCCTAATGACAGGTCCCATAATGAAGCTTTCTTT
>NA|TRBD1|TRBV2|TRBJ1-5
CASTSTGGGNQPQHF
TGTGCCAGCACCTCGACAGGGGGAGGCAATCAGCCCCAGCATTTT
>few|NA|TRBV7-9|TRBJ1-1
CASSLARFFGPGIAEAFF
TGTGCCAGCAGCTTAGCGCGGTTTTTTGGGCCCGGGATCGCTGAAGCTTTCTTT
>many|NA|TRBV10-1|TRBJ2-7
CASSRSGLPHEQYF
TGCGCCAGCAGCCGCTCGGGACTTCCCCACGAGCAGTACTTC
>NA|NA|TRBV10-2|TRBJ1-2
CASMKGYGYTF
TGCGCCAGCATGAAGGGGTATGGCTACACCTTC
>once|NA|TRBV29-1|TRBJ2-7
CAWGNWGGQYF
TGTGCCTGGGGTAATTGGGGTGGGCAGTACTTC
>many|NA|TRBV20-1|TRBJ2-5
CSARDPTWGLGETQYF
TGCAGTGCTAGAGATCCGACTTGGGGATTAGGAGAGACCCAGTACTTC
>many|TRBD1|TRBV9|TRBJ1-2
CASNPGQGGYTF
TGTGCCAGCAACCCCGGACAGGGTGGCTACACCTTC
>many|NA|TRBV10-2|TRBJ1-3
CASKRGEGNTIYF
TGCGCCAGCAAGCGAGGGGAGGGGAACACCATATATTTT
>NA|NA|TRBV7-2|TRBJ2-7
CASSQDSGALYEQYF
TGTGCCAGCAGCCAAGACTCTGGTGCCCTCTACGAGCAGTACTTC
>many|NA|TRBV7-8|TRBJ1-4
CASSLGARSYEKLFF
TGTGCCAGCAGCTTAGGCGCGAGGTCGTACGAAAAACTGTTTTTT
>many|TRBD1|TRBV7-9|TRBJ2-7
CASSPRTGVGEQYF
TGTGCCAGCAGCCCACGGACAGGGGTGGGCGAGCAGTACTTC
>few|NA|TRBV5-1|TRBJ2-2
CASSPPTGELFF
TGTGCCAGCAGCCCCCCCACCGGGGAGCTGTTTTTT
>many|NA|TRBV10-3|TRBJ1-2
CAISESGRPTF
TGTGCCATCAGTGAGTCAGGACGGCCTACCTTC
>many|TRBD1|TRBV5-1|TRBJ1-1
CASSLGQGHTEAFF
TGTGCCAGCAGCTTGGGACAGGGCCACACTGAAGCTTTCTTT
>NA|TRBD1|TRBV20-1|TRBJ2-1
CSARLTGADEQFF
TGCAGTGCTAGGCTTACAGGGGCCGATGAGCAGTTCTTC
>few|NA|TRBV12-3/TRBV12-4|TRBJ1-2
CASSPRVEQLNDYGYTF
TGTGCCAGCAGTCCTCGGGTAGAACAGCTAAACGACTATGGCTACACCTTC
>NA|NA|TRBV5-8|TRBJ1-3
CASSPLWLSGNTIYF
TGTGCCAGCAGCCCTCTTTGGCTCTCTGGAAACACCATATATTTT
>NA|NA|TRBV12-3/TRBV12-4|TRBJ2-5
CASSLRGLQYF
TGTGCCAGCAGTTTACGGGGACTTCAGTACTTC
>few|TRBD1|TRBV20-1|TRBJ1-5
CSASQGQLDQPQHF
TGCAGTGCTAGTCAGGGACAGCTTGATCAGCCCCAGCATTTT
>NA|TRBD1|TRBV7-8|TRBJ1-4
CASSLVGGQGVEKLFF
TGTGCCAGCAGCTTAGTTGGGGGACAGGGGGTGGAAAAACTGTTTTTT
>few|TRBD2|TRBV5-4|TRBJ2-5
CASSFGLGSETQYF
TGTGCCAGCAGCTTTGGACTAGGGTCAGAGACCCAGTACTTC